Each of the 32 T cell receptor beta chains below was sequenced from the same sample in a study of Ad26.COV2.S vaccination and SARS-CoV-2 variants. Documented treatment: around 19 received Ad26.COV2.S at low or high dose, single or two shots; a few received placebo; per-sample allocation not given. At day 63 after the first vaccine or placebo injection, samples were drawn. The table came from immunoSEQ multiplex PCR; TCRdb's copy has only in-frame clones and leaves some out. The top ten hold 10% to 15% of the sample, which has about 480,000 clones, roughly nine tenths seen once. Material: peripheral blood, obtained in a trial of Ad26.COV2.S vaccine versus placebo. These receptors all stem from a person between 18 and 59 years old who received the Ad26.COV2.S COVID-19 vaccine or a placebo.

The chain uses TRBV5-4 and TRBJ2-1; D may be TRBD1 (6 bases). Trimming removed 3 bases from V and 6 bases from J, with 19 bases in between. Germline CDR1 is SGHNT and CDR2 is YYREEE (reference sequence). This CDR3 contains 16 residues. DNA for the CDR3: TGTGCCAGCAGCTCCGCAGAGCCTCGCAGGGGCAATGAGCAGTTCTTC. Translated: CASSSAEPRRGNEQFF.

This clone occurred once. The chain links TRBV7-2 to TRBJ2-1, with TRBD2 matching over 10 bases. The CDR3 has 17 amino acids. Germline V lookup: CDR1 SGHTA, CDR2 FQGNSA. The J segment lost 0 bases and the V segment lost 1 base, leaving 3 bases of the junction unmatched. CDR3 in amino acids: CASSLGLAGVSYNEQFF. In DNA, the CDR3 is TGTGCCAGCAGCTTAGGGCTAGCGGGAGTCTCCTACAATGAGCAGTTCTTC. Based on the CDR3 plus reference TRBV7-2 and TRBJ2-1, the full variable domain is GAGVSQSPSNKVTEKGKDVELRCDPISGHTALYWYRQSLGQGLEFLIYFQGNSAPDKSGLPSDRFSAERTGGSVSTLTIQRTQQEDSAVYLCASSLGLAGVSYNEQFFGPGTRLTVL.

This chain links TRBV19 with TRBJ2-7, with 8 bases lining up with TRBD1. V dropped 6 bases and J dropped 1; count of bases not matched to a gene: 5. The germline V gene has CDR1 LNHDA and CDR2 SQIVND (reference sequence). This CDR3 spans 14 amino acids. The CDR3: CASRTGTGSYEQYF. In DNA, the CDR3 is TGTGCCAGTAGGACCGGGACAGGTTCCTACGAGCAGTACTTC.

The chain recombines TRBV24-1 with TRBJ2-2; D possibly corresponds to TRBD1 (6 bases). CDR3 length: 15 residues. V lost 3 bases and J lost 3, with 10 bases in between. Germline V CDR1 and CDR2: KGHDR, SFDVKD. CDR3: CATSDAYRDTGELFF. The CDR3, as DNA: TGTGCCACCAGTGATGCCTACAGGGACACCGGGGAGCTGTTTTTT.

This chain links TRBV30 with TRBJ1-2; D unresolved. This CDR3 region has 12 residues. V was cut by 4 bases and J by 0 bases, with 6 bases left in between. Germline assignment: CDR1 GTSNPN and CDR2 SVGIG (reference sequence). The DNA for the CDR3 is TGTGCCTGGACGAGGGCTAACTATGGCTACACCTTC. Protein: CAWTRANYGYTF.

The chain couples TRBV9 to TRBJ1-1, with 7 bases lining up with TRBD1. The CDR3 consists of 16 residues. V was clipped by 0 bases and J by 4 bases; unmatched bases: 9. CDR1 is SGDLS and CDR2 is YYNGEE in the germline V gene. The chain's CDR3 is CASSVGEGARGTEAFF. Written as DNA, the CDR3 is TGTGCCAGCAGCGTAGGCGAGGGGGCGCGGGGCACTGAAGCTTTCTTT.

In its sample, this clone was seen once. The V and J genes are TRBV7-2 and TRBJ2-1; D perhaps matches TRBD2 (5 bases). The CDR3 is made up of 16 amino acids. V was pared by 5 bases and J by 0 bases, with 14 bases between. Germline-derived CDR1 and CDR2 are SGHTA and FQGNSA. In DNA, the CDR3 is TGTGCCAGCAGCAAAGTAGCGAAGAGCTCCTACAATGAGCAGTTCTTC. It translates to CASSKVAKSSYNEQFF.

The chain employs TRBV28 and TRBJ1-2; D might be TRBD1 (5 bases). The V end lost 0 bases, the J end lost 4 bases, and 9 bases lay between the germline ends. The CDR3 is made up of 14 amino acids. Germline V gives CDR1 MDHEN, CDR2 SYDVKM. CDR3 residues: CASSLWTDLYGYTF. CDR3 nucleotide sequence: TGTGCCAGCAGTTTATGGACAGACCTCTATGGCTACACCTTC.

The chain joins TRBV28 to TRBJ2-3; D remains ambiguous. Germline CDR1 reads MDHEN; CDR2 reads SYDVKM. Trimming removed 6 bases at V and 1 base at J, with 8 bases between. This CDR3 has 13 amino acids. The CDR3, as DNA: TGTGCCAGCAGAGGTGGGGGCACAGATACGCAGTATTTT. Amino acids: CASRGGGTDTQYF.

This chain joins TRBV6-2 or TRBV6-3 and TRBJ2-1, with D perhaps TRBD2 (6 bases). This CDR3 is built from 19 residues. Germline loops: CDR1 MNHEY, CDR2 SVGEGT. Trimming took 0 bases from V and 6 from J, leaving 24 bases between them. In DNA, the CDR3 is TGTGCCAGCAGTTACTCGAACTGGCGGCGGGCGGGATGGAGCAATGAGCAGTTCTTC. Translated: CASSYSNWRRAGWSNEQFF.

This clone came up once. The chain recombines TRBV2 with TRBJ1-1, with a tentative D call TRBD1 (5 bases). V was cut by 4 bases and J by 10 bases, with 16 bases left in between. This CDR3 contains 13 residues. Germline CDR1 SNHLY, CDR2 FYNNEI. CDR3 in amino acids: CASSGVRGVGAFF. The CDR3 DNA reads TGTGCCAGCAGTGGGGTACGGGGGGTTGGAGCTTTCTTT.

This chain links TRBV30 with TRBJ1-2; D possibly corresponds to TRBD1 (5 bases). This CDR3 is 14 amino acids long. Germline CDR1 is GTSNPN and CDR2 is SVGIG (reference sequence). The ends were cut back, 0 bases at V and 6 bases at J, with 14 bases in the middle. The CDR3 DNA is TGTGCCTGGAGTGTCGGGGGATTTGTGGATGGCTACACCTTC. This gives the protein CAWSVGGFVDGYTF.

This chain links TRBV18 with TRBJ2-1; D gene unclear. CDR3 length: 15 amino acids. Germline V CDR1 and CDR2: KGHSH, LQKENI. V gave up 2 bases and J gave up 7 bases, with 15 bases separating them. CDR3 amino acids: CASSPSTGPQNEQFF. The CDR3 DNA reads TGTGCCAGCTCACCATCCACTGGGCCCCAAAATGAGCAGTTCTTC. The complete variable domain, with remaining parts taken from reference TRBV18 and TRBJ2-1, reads NAGVMQNPRHLVRRRGQEARLRCSPMKGHSHVYWYRQLPEEGLKFMVYLQKENIIDESGMPKERFSAEFPKEGPSILRIQQVVRGDSAAYFCASSPSTGPQNEQFFGPGTRLTVL.

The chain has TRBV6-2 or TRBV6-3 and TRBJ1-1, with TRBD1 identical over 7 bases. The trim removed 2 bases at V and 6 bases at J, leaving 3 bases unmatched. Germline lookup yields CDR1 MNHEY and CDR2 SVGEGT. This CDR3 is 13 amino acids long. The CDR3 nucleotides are TGTGCCAGCAGTTACAGGACAGGCGCTGAAGCTTTCTTT. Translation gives CASSYRTGAEAFF.

In nucleotides, the CDR3 is TGTGCCAGCAGACAGGACCCATACAATGAGCAGTTCTTC. Translated, it gives CASRQDPYNEQFF. The chain recombines TRBV28 with TRBJ2-1, with D maybe TRBD1 (5 bases). Trimming left V 6 bases short and J 4 bases short, with 10 bases between. Germline V gene data show CDR1 as MDHEN and CDR2 as SYDVKM. There are 13 residues in the CDR3.

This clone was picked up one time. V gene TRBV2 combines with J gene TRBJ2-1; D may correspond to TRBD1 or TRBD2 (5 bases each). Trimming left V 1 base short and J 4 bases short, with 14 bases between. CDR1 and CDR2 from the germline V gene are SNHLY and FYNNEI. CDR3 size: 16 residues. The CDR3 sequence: CASSEGGRRLYNEQFF. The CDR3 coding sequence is TGTGCCAGCAGTGAAGGGGGACGAAGATTATACAATGAGCAGTTCTTC.

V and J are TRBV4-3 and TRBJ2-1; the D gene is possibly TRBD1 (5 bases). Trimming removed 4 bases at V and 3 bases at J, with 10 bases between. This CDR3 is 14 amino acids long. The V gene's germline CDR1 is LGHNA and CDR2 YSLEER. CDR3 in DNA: TGCGCCAGCAGCCCGACAGCCTACTACAATGAGCAGTTCTTC. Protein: CASSPTAYYNEQFF.

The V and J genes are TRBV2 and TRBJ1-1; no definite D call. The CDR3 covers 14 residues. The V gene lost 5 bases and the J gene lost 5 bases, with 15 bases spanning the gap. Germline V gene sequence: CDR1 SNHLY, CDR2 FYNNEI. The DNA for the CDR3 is TGTGCCAGCAGTCGCGTCCCGGGGAGGACTGAAGCTTTCTTT. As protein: CASSRVPGRTEAFF.

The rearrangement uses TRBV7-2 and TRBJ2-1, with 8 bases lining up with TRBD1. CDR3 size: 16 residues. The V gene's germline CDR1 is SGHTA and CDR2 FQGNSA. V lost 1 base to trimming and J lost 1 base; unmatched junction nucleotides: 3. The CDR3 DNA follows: TGTGCCAGCAGCTTAGTGGGGACAGGTTCCTACAATGAGCAGTTCTTC. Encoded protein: CASSLVGTGSYNEQFF.

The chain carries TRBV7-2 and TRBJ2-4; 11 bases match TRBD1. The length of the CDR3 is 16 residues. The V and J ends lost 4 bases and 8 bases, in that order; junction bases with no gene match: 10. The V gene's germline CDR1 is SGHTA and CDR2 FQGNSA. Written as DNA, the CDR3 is TGTGCCAGCAGCTACTGGACAGGGGGCAGGTCGCACATTCAGTACTTC. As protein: CASSYWTGGRSHIQYF.

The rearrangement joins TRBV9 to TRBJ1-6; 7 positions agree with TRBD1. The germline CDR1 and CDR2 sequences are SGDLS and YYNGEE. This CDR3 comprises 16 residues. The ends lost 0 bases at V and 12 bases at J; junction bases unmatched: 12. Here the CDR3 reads CASSVGPSSQGVPLHF. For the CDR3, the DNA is TGTGCCAGCAGCGTAGGCCCTAGTTCGCAGGGGGTACCCCTCCACTTT.

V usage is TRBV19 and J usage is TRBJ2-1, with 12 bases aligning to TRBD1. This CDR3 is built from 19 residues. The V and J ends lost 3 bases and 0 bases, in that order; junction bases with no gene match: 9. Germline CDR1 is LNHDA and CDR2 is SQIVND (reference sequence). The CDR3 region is CASSMGQGAPDGSYNEQFF. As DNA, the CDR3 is TGTGCCAGTAGTATGGGACAGGGGGCTCCCGATGGCTCCTACAATGAGCAGTTCTTC.

The CDR3 region is CAISESTRGGNTEAFF. Here the CDR3 DNA reads TGTGCCATCAGTGAGTCGACTCGGGGGGGGAACACTGAAGCTTTCTTT. This chain links TRBV10-3 with TRBJ1-1; tentative D call: TRBD1 (5 bases). CDR1 and CDR2 from the germline V gene are ENHRY and SYGVKD. The CDR3 covers 16 residues. Trimming took 0 bases from V and 1 from J, leaving 12 bases between them.

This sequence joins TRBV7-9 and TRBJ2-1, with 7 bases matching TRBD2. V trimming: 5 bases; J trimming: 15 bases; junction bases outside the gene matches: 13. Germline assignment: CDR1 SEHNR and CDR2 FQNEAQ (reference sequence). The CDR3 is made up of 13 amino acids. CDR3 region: CASSPPEPGLRFF. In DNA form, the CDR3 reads TGTGCCAGCAGCCCCCCAGAACCGGGACTACGGTTCTTC.

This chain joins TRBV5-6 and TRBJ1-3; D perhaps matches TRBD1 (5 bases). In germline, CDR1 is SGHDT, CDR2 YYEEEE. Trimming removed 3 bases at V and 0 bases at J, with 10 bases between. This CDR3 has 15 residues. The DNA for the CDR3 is TGTGCCAGCAGCTCTGCGGGGGGCTCTGGAAACACCATATATTTT. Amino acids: CASSSAGGSGNTIYF. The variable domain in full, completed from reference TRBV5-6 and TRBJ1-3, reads DAGVTQSPTHLIKTRGQQVTLRCSPKSGHDTVSWYQQALGQGPQFIFQYYEEEERQRGNFPDRFSGHQFPNYSSELNVNALLLGDSALYLCASSSAGGSGNTIYFGEGSWLTVV.

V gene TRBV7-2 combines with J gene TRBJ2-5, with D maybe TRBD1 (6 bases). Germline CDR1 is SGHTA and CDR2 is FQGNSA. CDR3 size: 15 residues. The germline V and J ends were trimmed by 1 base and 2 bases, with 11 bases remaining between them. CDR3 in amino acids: CASSLGGLTQETQYF. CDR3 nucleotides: TGTGCCAGCAGCTTAGGGGGGCTTACACAAGAGACCCAGTACTTC.

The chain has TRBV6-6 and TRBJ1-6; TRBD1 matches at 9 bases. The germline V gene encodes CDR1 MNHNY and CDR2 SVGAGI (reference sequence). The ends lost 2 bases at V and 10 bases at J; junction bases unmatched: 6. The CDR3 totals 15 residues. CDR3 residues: CASSYLRQGGSPLHF. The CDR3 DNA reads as TGTGCCAGCAGTTACCTGCGACAGGGGGGATCACCCCTCCACTTT.

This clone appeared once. The CDR3 sequence: CASSFTSGSTKTQYF. The CDR3 nucleotides are TGTGCCAGTAGTTTTACTAGCGGGAGTACGAAGACCCAGTACTTC. The V call is TRBV19, the J call TRBJ2-5, with 11 bases matching TRBD2. The ends lost 5 bases at V and 6 bases at J; junction bases unmatched: 8. Germline values: CDR1 LNHDA, CDR2 SQIVND (reference sequence). The CDR3 is 15 amino acids.

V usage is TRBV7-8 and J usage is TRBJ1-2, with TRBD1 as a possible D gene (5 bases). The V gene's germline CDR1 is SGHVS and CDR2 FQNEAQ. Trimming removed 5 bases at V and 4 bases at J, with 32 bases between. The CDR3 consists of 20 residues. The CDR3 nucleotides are TGTGCCAGCAGCCCCGGGCTTCGGGGACCCTATAGTTCTGATAGCTATGGCTACACCTTC. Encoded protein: CASSPGLRGPYSSDSYGYTF.

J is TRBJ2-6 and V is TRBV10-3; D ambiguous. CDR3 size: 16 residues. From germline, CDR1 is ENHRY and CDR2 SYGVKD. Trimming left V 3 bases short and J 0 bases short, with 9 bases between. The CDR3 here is CAISDPDISGANVLTF. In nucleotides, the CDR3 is TGTGCCATCAGTGATCCAGACATCTCTGGGGCCAACGTCCTGACTTTC.

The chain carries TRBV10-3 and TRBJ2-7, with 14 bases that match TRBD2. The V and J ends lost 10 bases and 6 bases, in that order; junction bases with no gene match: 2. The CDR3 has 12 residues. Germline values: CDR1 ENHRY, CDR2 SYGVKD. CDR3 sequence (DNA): TGTGCCACAGGGACTAGCGGGAGCGAGCAGTACTTC. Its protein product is CATGTSGSEQYF.

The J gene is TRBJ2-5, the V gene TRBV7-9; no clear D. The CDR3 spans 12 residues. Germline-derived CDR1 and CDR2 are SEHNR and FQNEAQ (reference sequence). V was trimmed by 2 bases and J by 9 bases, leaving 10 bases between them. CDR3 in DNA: TGTGCCAGCAGCTTATTTGAGAAGGCCCAGTACTTC. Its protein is CASSLFEKAQYF.